These T cell receptor beta chains were read from a single sample in a study of blood T cell repertoires in COVID-19. Here immunoSEQ multiplex PCR was the method, and the copy in TCRdb shows in-frame clones only, minus some. The table includes a few hundred thousand clones, less than 90% detected once. Sequenced input: peripheral blood. The receptors stem from a woman aged 50 to 65 with acute or convalescent COVID-19. The CDR3 runs from the conserved cysteine through the conserved F or W. D genes are given only for firm matches. For some rows the clone size is stated as once, few or many, or as a class when expanded; others skip it.

j_call,clone_size,v_call,d_call,cdr3_aa,cdr3_nt
TRBJ1-2,-,TRBV4-1,TRBD1,CASSLSPGQVLTNYGYTF,TGCGCCAGCAGCCTATCTCCGGGACAGGTCCTTACTAACTATGGCTACACCTTC
TRBJ2-3,-,TRBV5-4,TRBD2,CASTPIVGGLADTQYF,TGTGCCAGCACCCCGATAGTGGGGGGGTTGGCAGATACGCAGTATTTT
TRBJ1-2,-,TRBV7-2,-,CASSFPTARGYTF,TGTGCCAGCAGCTTCCCCACAGCCCGGGGCTACACCTTC
TRBJ2-1,-,TRBV6-5,TRBD1,CASRKGQGDFNEQFF,TGTGCCAGCAGGAAGGGACAGGGGGATTTCAATGAGCAGTTCTTC
TRBJ2-5,-,TRBV29-1,TRBD1,CSVTGGRGETQYF,TGCAGCGTTACAGGGGGCAGAGGGGAGACCCAGTACTTC
TRBJ2-3,-,TRBV10-3,TRBD2,CAISEGLAGGVSDTQYF,TGTGCCATCAGTGAGGGACTAGCGGGAGGCGTGTCGGATACGCAGTATTTT
TRBJ1-1,-,TRBV27,-,CASSSAGGRTEAFF,TGTGCCAGCAGTTCGGCGGGGGGGCGGACTGAAGCTTTCTTT
TRBJ1-2,-,TRBV4-1,-,CASSQDRVNYGYTF,TGCGCCAGCAGCCAAGATCGAGTGAACTATGGCTACACCTTC
TRBJ1-1,once,TRBV6-2/TRBV6-3,-,CASSMNMNTEAFF,TGTGCCAGCAGTATGAACATGAACACTGAAGCTTTCTTT
TRBJ2-1,-,TRBV3-1/TRBV3-2,TRBD2,CASSLAGGSIPYNEQFF,TGTGCCAGCAGTTTAGCGGGGGGCTCTATTCCATACAATGAGCAGTTCTTC
TRBJ1-2,-,TRBV2,-,CASNSFYGYTF,TGTGCCAGCAACAGCTTCTATGGCTACACCTTC
TRBJ2-3,-,TRBV3-1/TRBV3-2,-,CASSQGALLTDTQYF,TGTGCCAGCAGCCAAGGGGCTTTACTCACAGATACGCAGTATTTT
TRBJ1-2,few,TRBV30,-,CAWNRGDGYTF,TGTGCCTGGAATAGGGGTGATGGCTACACCTTC
TRBJ2-2,-,TRBV5-1,TRBD2,CASSTLGQRGMAGELFF,TGCGCCAGCAGCACTCTCGGGCAGCGGGGGATGGCCGGGGAGCTGTTTTTT
TRBJ2-3,-,TRBV29-1,TRBD2,CSARGGADTQYF,TGCAGCGCTCGGGGGGGGGCAGATACGCAGTATTTT
TRBJ1-1,-,TRBV19,-,CASSIGGSGTEAFF,TGTGCCAGTAGTATAGGAGGAAGTGGCACTGAAGCTTTCTTT